This TCR beta chain was identified in a study of patients and donors after allogeneic stem cell transplantation. TCRdb recomputed calls from the RT-PCR reads with MiXCR, one row per CDR3 protein. The data hold approximately 38,000 distinct CDR3 sequences, with over 25% observed a single time. Trimming took off 2 bases at V and 1 base at J, with 9 bases between the two ends. The CDR3 runs 15 residues. The V gene's germline CDR1 is SGHVS and CDR2 FQNEAQ. The sample comprised blood, either unsorted or a sorted T cell fraction (not recorded which). The sequence was collected from a human donor who was either an allogeneic HSCT recipient or a stem cell or donor lymphocyte infusion donor (not recorded which). It is not recorded whose cells these are; they may come from a transplant donor. The chain joins TRBV7-8 to TRBJ1-5; D unclear. As DNA, the CDR3 is TGTGCCAGCAGCTTAACCAGGTGGAGCAATCAGCCCCAGCATTTT. Protein: CASSLTRWSNQPQHF.